This T cell receptor (beta chain) was profiled in a study of blood T cells in healthy people across ages. Approximately 9.4 milliliters was the volume of peripheral blood drawn from each donor. Sample-barcoded 5' priming and a J-beta primer mix drove a second PCR of about 7 to 11 cycles. TCRdb passed the 5' RACE reads through MiXCR, listing each CDR3 protein once. The sample contains some 760,000 distinct CDR3 sequences, approximately 25% of which appear only once. Study conclusions and caveats: Compared with aged donors, long-lived donors showed fewer expanded clones, suggesting selection. Expanded clonotype shifts may have been confounded, as the donors had an unknown CMV status.

As concerns this clonotype: No antigen is known for it.

V gave up 3 bases and J gave up 6 bases, with 15 bases separating them. CDR1 is SEHNR, CDR2 FQNEAQ, per germline (reference sequence). The CDR3 is made up of 14 amino acids. The sample was also reused in another study, on T cells of mothers and their children.

Sequenced material: blood. The gene calls are TRBV7-9 and TRBJ2-7; weak D call: TRBD2 (6 bases). The source of this sequence is a boy between 10 and 17 years old in good health. The CDR3 nucleotides are TGTGCCAGCAGCTTGGAGGGAGTCGCCGCCGAGCAGTACTTC. This codes for CASSLEGVAAEQYF.